These 28 T cell receptor beta chains share one sample of origin, sequenced in a study of blood T cells in healthy people across ages. Together with a sample-barcoded 5' primer, a J-beta primer mix was included in a second PCR lasting about 6 to 11 cycles. Using its own MiXCR run on the 5' RACE reads, TCRdb lists one record per CDR3 protein. The sample shows 1.8 million or so distinct CDR3 sequences, about two fifths of them seen only once. Sequencing input: blood. Receptors originate from a human donor in good health.

The chain has TRBV2 and TRBJ2-5; TRBD1 matches 7 bases. The junction had 1 base not matched to a gene; V was cut back by 1 base and J by 2 bases. The germline V gene has CDR1 SNHLY and CDR2 FYNNEI. This CDR3 region has 14 residues. CDR3 protein: CASSEGDRQETQYF. The DNA of the CDR3 is TGTGCCAGCAGTGAAGGGGACAGACAAGAGACCCAGTACTTC.

This clonotype has only a few counts. This rearrangement joins TRBV6-2 or TRBV6-3 to TRBJ2-1, with D uncertain. This CDR3 contains 16 residues. V lost 0 bases and J 4 bases, leaving 13 bases between the germline ends. Germline V lookup: CDR1 MNHEY, CDR2 SVGEGT. DNA of the CDR3: TGTGCCAGCAGTTACTCGAAAATCAGCAATTACAATGAGCAGTTCTTC. Amino acids: CASSYSKISNYNEQFF.

This clonotype occurred a few times. The rearrangement links TRBV7-9 to TRBJ2-7; 11 nucleotides align to TRBD2. Looked up from germline, CDR1 is SEHNR and CDR2 is FQNEAQ (reference sequence). CDR3 size: 15 residues. V lost 4 bases, J lost 6 bases, and 8 bases stayed unmatched. CDR3 coding DNA: TGTGCCAGCAGCTCGATAGCGGGGGGGCCAGCCGAGCAGTACTTC. It yields the protein CASSSIAGGPAEQYF.

A note on this clonotype: In this CDR3 the conserved last residue, phenylalanine or tryptophan, is missing, so a read error is likely. The gene calls are TRBV3-1 and TRBJ2-4; D unclear. V lost 3 bases and J 0 bases, leaving 9 bases between the germline ends. There are 15 residues in the CDR3. Germline-derived CDR1 and CDR2 are LGHDT and YNNKEL (reference sequence). The DNA for the CDR3 is TGTGCCAGCAGCCACGACACAGTAGCCAAAAACATTCAGTACTTA. Its protein is CASSHDTVAKNIQYL.

In this sample, this clonotype turned up once. The V and J genes are TRBV25-1 and TRBJ2-1, with a possible D match to TRBD2 (6 bases). The CDR3 totals 12 residues. V gave up 3 bases and J gave up 9 bases, with 9 bases separating them. Per the germline V gene, CDR1 is MGHDK and CDR2 is SYGVNS. The CDR3 loop is CASSELGGEQFF. DNA of the CDR3: TGTGCCAGCAGTGAGCTGGGGGGTGAGCAGTTCTTC.

This clonotype was counted between two and nine times. The rearrangement uses TRBV6-5 and TRBJ1-2, with D perhaps matching TRBD1 (6 bases). V gave up 0 bases and J gave up 12 bases, with 17 bases separating them. Germline loops: CDR1 MNHEY, CDR2 SVGAGI. The CDR3 is 14 amino acids. In DNA, the CDR3 is TGTGCCAGCAGTTACTCGTTAACAGGGAAGGGCCACACCTTC. Translation gives CASSYSLTGKGHTF.

The chain couples TRBV6-1 to TRBJ2-1; no reliable D call. The CDR3 has 15 residues. Trimming cost V 4 bases and J 4 bases, with 14 bases left between them. Germline V lookup: CDR1 MNHNS, CDR2 SASEGT. The CDR3 spells CASSVEAVGYNEQFF. CDR3 sequence (DNA): TGTGCCAGCAGTGTGGAAGCAGTTGGGTACAATGAGCAGTTCTTC.

The chain recombines TRBV7-9 with TRBJ2-7, with D possibly being TRBD2 (5 bases). Trimming left V 1 base short and J 3 bases short, with 16 bases between. The CDR3 has 16 amino acids. Per the germline V gene, CDR1 is SEHNR and CDR2 is FQNEAQ (reference sequence). The CDR3 sequence is CASSLDVVLGSYEQYF. The CDR3 DNA reads as TGTGCCAGCAGCTTAGATGTTGTACTGGGGAGCTACGAGCAGTACTTC.

This chain joins TRBV7-6 and TRBJ2-1; D gene uncertain. The J call may not be correct, given that the DNA end is closer to TRBJ2-7. The CDR3 loop spans 16 amino acids. Germline CDR1 reads SGHVS; CDR2 reads FNYEAQ. The CDR3 loop reads CASSLFGAASYNEQYF. CDR3 DNA: TGTGCCAGCAGCTTATTTGGTGCGGCGTCCTACAATGAGCAGTACTTC.

In its sample, this clonotype was seen a few times. V is TRBV7-2 and J is TRBJ2-2; D gene ambiguous. Germline V gene data show CDR1 as SGHTA and CDR2 as FQGNSA. V gave up 2 bases and J gave up 5 bases, with 9 bases separating them. This CDR3 spans 14 amino acids. The CDR3 nucleotides read TGTGCCAGCAGCTTACGCCCCACTACCGGGGAGCTGTTTTTT. Its translation: CASSLRPTTGELFF.

This clonotype was counted many times. The chain combines TRBV5-1 with TRBJ2-5; D is unresolved. Trimming removed 4 bases at V and 2 bases at J, with 6 bases between. The CDR3 extends over 12 amino acids. The germline V gene has CDR1 SGHRS and CDR2 YFSETQ. The CDR3 coding sequence is TGCGCCAGCAGCGGGGATCAAGAGACCCAGTACTTC. This translates into CASSGDQETQYF.

CDR3 coding DNA: TGTGCCAGCAGCGTAGAATGGGAGAGCTCCTACGAGCAGTACTTC. This translates into CASSVEWESSYEQYF. This sequence joins TRBV9 and TRBJ2-7; possible D gene TRBD2, 5 bases. CDR3 length: 15 residues. Per the germline V gene, CDR1 is SGDLS and CDR2 is YYNGEE. V shed 0 bases and J shed 0 bases, with 10 bases lying between them.

The V gene is TRBV20-1, the J gene TRBJ2-1; the D is unclear. The ends were cut back, 6 bases at V and 5 bases at J, with 17 bases in the middle. The CDR3 loop spans 14 amino acids. Per germline, CDR1 DFQATT and CDR2 SNEGSKA (reference sequence). The CDR3 coding sequence is TGCAGTGCCTCGCACGCACAGAAAGACAATGAGCAGTTCTTC. This encodes CSASHAQKDNEQFF.

This clonotype was detected ten times or more. The genes are TRBV6-2 or TRBV6-3 and TRBJ2-1, with D possibly being TRBD1 (5 bases). Germline-derived CDR1 and CDR2 are MNHEY and SVGEGT. Trimming left V 8 bases short and J 0 bases short, with 11 bases between. The CDR3 is made up of 14 amino acids. This chain's CDR3 is CASGKQVSYNEQFF. CDR3 coding DNA: TGTGCCAGCGGGAAACAGGTCTCCTACAATGAGCAGTTCTTC.

The V gene is TRBV7-2, the J gene TRBJ2-5; D call uncertain. The germline gives CDR1 SGHTA, CDR2 FQGNSA. The V gene lost 2 bases and the J gene lost 4 bases, with 14 bases spanning the gap. The CDR3 loop spans 15 amino acids. CDR3 region: CASSLFGRSVETQYF. CDR3 coding DNA: TGTGCCAGCAGCTTATTTGGTAGGAGTGTAGAGACCCAGTACTTC.

Worth noting for this clonotype: One end of the junction does not line up with germline, which may come from a read error. V is TRBV9 and J is TRBJ2-2; D not resolved. Germline CDR1 reads SGDLS; CDR2 reads YYNGEE. This CDR3 has 15 residues. For the CDR3, the DNA is TGTGCCGGCAGCGCGAGCGTGGGGTACACCGGGGAGCTGTTTTTT. Its protein product is CAGSASVGYTGELFF.

The V call is TRBV20-1, the J call TRBJ1-2; 9 bases match TRBD1. The CDR3 has 13 residues. J lost 6 bases, V lost 4 bases, and 6 bases had no gene match. Germline loops: CDR1 DFQATT, CDR2 SNEGSKA (reference sequence). The CDR3 here is CSAIQGAQDGYTF. The CDR3, as DNA: TGCAGTGCTATACAGGGGGCGCAGGATGGCTACACCTTC.

The chain has TRBV2 and TRBJ1-3; D is unclear. V shed 8 bases and J shed 8 bases, with 13 bases lying between them. Germline CDR1 and CDR2: SNHLY and FYNNEI. The CDR3 has 12 amino acids. As DNA, the CDR3 is TGTGCCAGCGGAGGACTCTCGGACACCATATATTTT. It encodes CASGGLSDTIYF.

J is TRBJ2-2 and V is TRBV18; D gene uncertain. The germline CDR1 and CDR2 sequences are KGHSH and LQKENI. CDR3 length: 14 residues. Trimming pared 6 bases from V and 2 bases from J, leaving 10 bases between. The CDR3 sequence: CASSPERNTGELFF. Written as DNA, the CDR3 is TGTGCCAGCTCCCCCGAGAGAAACACCGGGGAGCTGTTTTTT.

The chain carries TRBV9 and TRBJ2-1; TRBD1 is a possible D gene (5 bases). Germline V gene lookup returns CDR1 SGDLS and CDR2 YYNGEE. The CDR3 spans 14 residues. Trimming pared 1 base from V and 1 base from J, leaving 6 bases between. The DNA for the CDR3 is TGTGCCAGCAGCGTAAAGGGGTCCTACAATGAGCAGTTCTTC. It encodes CASSVKGSYNEQFF.

This chain uses TRBV6-2 or TRBV6-3 with TRBJ1-1, with 9 nucleotides matching TRBD1. V lost 7 bases, J lost 8 bases, and 8 bases stayed unmatched. There are 13 residues in the CDR3. Germline values: CDR1 MNHEY, CDR2 SVGEGT. The CDR3: CASKEQGAGEAFF. The CDR3, as DNA: TGTGCCAGCAAAGAACAGGGGGCAGGGGAAGCTTTCTTT.

This chain connects TRBV20-1 to TRBJ2-5, with TRBD2 matching over 15 bases. V shed 6 bases, J shed 0 bases, and the junction held 5 bases outside the gene matches. The CDR3 spans 16 residues. The germline V gene encodes CDR1 DFQATT and CDR2 SNEGSKA (reference sequence). For the CDR3, the DNA is TGCAGTGCCACGGGACTAGCGGGGGGCCACCAAGAGACCCAGTACTTC. This gives the protein CSATGLAGGHQETQYF.

The table lists this clonotype with a few counts. This chain uses TRBV10-3 with TRBJ1-1; possibly TRBD1 for D (5 bases). Trimming pared 7 bases from V and 6 bases from J, leaving 18 bases between. Germline-derived CDR1 and CDR2 are ENHRY and SYGVKD. The CDR3 length is 14 residues. CDR3 in amino acids: CAITGGYTNAEAFF. CDR3 nucleotides: TGTGCCATCACCGGGGGATATACTAACGCTGAAGCTTTCTTT.

This sequence joins TRBV5-1 and TRBJ2-7; D is perhaps TRBD1 (6 bases). The CDR3 totals 15 residues. In germline, CDR1 is SGHRS, CDR2 YFSETQ. Trimming left V 4 bases short and J 5 bases short, with 19 bases between. The CDR3 loop reads CASSRIQGPQNEQYF. CDR3 bases: TGCGCCAGCAGCCGCATCCAGGGGCCCCAGAACGAGCAGTACTTC.

This clonotype was seen a handful of times. The chain combines TRBV7-6 with TRBJ2-1; 7 bases agree with TRBD2. The V and J ends lost 5 bases and 7 bases, in that order; junction bases with no gene match: 11. Per the germline V gene, CDR1 is SGHVS and CDR2 is FNYEAQ. The CDR3 covers 15 residues. The CDR3 DNA reads as TGTGCCAGCAGCCCGGACGGGGGGAGTAGGAATGAGCAGTTCTTC. This codes for CASSPDGGSRNEQFF.

This clonotype was seen more than once but under ten times. The CDR3 DNA reads TGTGCCAGCCGGGACCCCGGAAAGGAGGGGCAGTTCTTC. This sequence encodes CASRDPGKEGQFF. The V and J genes are TRBV4-2 and TRBJ2-1, with D possibly TRBD2 on 6 matching bases. The CDR3 loop spans 13 amino acids. V was clipped by 8 bases and J by 12 bases, with 20 bases between them. CDR1 and CDR2 (germline): LGHNA, YNFKEQ.

The chain uses TRBV28 and TRBJ2-7; D not certain. CDR3 length: 11 amino acids. Germline-derived CDR1 and CDR2 are MDHEN and SYDVKM. V was trimmed by 8 bases and J by 6 bases, leaving 11 bases between them. CDR3 protein: CASRSAVEQYF. The CDR3 DNA reads as TGTGCCAGCCGCTCCGCCGTCGAGCAGTACTTC.

The chain combines TRBV24-1 with TRBJ1-1, with a weak D call TRBD1 (6 bases). Trimming took 2 bases from V and 3 from J, leaving 18 bases between them. From germline, CDR1 is KGHDR and CDR2 SFDVKD. This CDR3 region has 17 residues. CDR3 protein: CATSDSSGTHPHTEAFF. The CDR3 region has the DNA TGTGCCACCAGTGATTCTTCCGGGACACATCCGCACACTGAAGCTTTCTTT.